This T cell receptor (beta chain) was sequenced during a study of blood T cell repertoires in COVID-19. Study at large: Spain, Italy and the United States supplied samples that represented acute and convalescent COVID-19. The cDNA or gDNA used as material had been derived from T cells, B-cell-depleted T cells, or PBMCs.

This clone has only one observation. Original handling: Researchers report that nucleated cell counts were estimated from reference gene primer amplification. Generated by immunoSEQ multiplex PCR, the TCRdb table keeps only in-frame clones and is missing some. The V and J calls and clone size are taken from that table; D and trimming were inferred from the DNA. Found here are about 270,000 clones, roughly 86% of them singletons; the top ten hold over 8%. Germline CDR1 MNHNS, CDR2 SASEGT. This CDR3 region has 11 residues. Losses at the gene ends were 2 bases for V and 10 bases for J; bases not matched to a gene: 1.

The TCR was taken from a middle-aged man with active or convalescent COVID-19. Sequenced sample: peripheral blood. The chain links TRBV6-1 to TRBJ1-1, with TRBD1 matching 7 bases. The CDR3 reads CASSEQGGAFF. The CDR3, as DNA: TGTGCCAGCAGTGAACAGGGGGGAGCTTTCTTT.